This T cell receptor beta chain was captured by sequencing in a study of T-cell reconstitution after alpha-beta-depleted transplantation in children. The CDR3 totals 15 residues. Germline CDR1 reads MNHNS; CDR2 reads SASEGT. Trimming cost V 6 bases and J 0 bases; bases outside gene matches: 4. During its preparation, the TCRbeta library received unique molecular identifiers. MiXCR, applied by TCRdb to the PCR reads, yields one record per CDR3 protein. The sample records around 600,000 distinct CDR3 sequences, about 10% being singletons. This clonotype occurred a few times. The specimen was PBMCs from the stem cell graft donor, collected from the stem cell graft. This TCR was sampled from a human donor who donated a stem cell graft to a child with acute myeloid leukemia. The gene calls are TRBV6-1 and TRBJ2-1; 8 nucleotides match TRBD2. CDR3 residues: CASSTAGGSYNEQFF. The CDR3 nucleotides are TGTGCCAGCAGCACGGCGGGGGGCTCCTACAATGAGCAGTTCTTC.